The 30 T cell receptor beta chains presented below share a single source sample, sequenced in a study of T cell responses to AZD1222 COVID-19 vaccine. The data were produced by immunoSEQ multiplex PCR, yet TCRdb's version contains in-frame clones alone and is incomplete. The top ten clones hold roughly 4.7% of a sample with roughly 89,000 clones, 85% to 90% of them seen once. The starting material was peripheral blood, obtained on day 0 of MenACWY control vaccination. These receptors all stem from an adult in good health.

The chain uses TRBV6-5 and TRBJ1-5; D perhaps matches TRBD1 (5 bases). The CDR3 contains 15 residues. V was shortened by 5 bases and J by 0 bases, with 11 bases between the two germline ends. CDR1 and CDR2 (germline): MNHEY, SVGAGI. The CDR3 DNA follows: TGTGCCAGCAGTCCCGGGGGATATAGCAATCAGCCCCAGCATTTT. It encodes CASSPGGYSNQPQHF.

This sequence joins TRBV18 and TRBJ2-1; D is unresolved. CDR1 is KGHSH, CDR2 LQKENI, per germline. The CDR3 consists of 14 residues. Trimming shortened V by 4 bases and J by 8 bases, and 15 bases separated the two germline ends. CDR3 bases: TGTGCCAGCTCACAAAATCTAGAGGTAGATGAGCAGTTCTTC. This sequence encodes CASSQNLEVDEQFF. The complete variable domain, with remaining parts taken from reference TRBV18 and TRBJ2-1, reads NAGVMQNPRHLVRRRGQEARLRCSPMKGHSHVYWYRQLPEEGLKFMVYLQKENIIDESGMPKERFSAEFPKEGPSILRIQQVVRGDSAAYFCASSQNLEVDEQFFGPGTRLTVL.

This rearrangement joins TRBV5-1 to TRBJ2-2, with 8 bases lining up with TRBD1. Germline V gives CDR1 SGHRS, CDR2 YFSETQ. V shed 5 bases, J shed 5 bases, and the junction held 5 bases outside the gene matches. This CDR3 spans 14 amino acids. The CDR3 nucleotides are TGCGCCAGCAGTTACACAGGGGGTACCGGGGAGCTGTTTTTT. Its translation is CASSYTGGTGELFF.

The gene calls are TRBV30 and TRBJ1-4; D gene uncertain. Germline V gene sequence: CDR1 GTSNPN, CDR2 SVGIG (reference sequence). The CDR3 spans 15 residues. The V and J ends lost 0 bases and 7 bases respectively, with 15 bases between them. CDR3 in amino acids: CAWSVPGVLAEKLFF. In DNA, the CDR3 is TGTGCCTGGAGTGTACCTGGGGTGTTAGCTGAAAAACTGTTTTTT. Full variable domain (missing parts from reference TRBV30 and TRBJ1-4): SQTIHQWPATLVQPVGSPLSLECTVEGTSNPNLYWYRQAAGRGLQLLFYSVGIGQISSEVPQNLSASRPQDRQFILSSKKLLLSDSGFYLCAWSVPGVLAEKLFFGSGTQLSVL.

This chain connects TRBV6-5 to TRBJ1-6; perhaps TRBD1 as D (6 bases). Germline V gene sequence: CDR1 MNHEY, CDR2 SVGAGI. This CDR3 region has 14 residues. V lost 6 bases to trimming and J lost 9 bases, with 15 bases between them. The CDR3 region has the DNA TGTGCCAGCAGCGAGCAGGGGAAGGGTTCACCCCTCCACTTT. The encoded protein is CASSEQGKGSPLHF.

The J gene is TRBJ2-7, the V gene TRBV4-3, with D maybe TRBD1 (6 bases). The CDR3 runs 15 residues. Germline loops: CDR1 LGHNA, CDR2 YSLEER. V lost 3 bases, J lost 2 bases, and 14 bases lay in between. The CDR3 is CASSQAPRGPYEQYF. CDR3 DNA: TGCGCCAGCAGCCAGGCCCCCAGGGGTCCCTACGAGCAGTACTTC.

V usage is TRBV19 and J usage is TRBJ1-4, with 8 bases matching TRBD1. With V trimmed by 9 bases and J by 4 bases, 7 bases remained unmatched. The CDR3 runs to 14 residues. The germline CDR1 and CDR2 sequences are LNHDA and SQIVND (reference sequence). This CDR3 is CASRQGRNNEKLFF. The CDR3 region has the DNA TGTGCCAGCAGACAGGGGCGGAATAATGAAAAACTGTTTTTT. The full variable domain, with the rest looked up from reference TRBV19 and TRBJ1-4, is DGGITQSPKYLFRKEGQNVTLSCEQNLNHDAMYWYRQDPGQGLRLIYYSQIVNDFQKGDIAEGYSVSREKKESFPLTVTSAQKNPTAFYLCASRQGRNNEKLFFGSGTQLSVL.

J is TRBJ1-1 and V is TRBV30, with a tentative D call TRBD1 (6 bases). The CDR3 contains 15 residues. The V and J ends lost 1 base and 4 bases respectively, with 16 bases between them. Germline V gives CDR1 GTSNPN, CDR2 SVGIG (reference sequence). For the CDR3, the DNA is TGTGCCTGGAGTGCTCGCAGGGGATCGGGCACTGAAGCTTTCTTT. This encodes CAWSARRGSGTEAFF.

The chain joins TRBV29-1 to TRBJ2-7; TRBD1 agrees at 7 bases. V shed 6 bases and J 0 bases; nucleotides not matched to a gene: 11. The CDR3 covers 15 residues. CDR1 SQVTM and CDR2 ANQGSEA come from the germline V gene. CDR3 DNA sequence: TGCAGCGTAACCGGACAGGCTTCAGACTCCTACGAGCAGTACTTC. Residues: CSVTGQASDSYEQYF.

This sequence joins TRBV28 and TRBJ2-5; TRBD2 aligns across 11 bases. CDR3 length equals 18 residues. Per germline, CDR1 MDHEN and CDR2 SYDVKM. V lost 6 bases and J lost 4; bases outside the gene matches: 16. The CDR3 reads CASRTSGTSRGVRETQYF. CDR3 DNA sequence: TGTGCCAGCAGGACTAGCGGGACTTCCCGGGGGGTAAGAGAGACCCAGTACTTC.

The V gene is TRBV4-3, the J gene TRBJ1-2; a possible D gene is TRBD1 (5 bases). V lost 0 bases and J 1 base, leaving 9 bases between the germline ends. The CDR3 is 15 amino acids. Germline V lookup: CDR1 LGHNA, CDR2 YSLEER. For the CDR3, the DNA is TGCGCCAGCAGCCAAGAAGGGGTGGATAACTATGGCTACACCTTC. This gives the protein CASSQEGVDNYGYTF.

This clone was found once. The CDR3 DNA reads TGTGCCAGCAGCCCCGGGGGGCCGGCTATTTGGGGTTACACAGATACGCAGTATTTT. Protein sequence: CASSPGGPAIWGYTDTQYF. This sequence joins TRBV11-2 and TRBJ2-3; D may be TRBD2 (7 bases). The V and J ends lost 5 bases and 2 bases respectively, with 26 bases between them. The CDR3 totals 19 residues. Germline V gene data show CDR1 as SGHAT and CDR2 as FQNNGV.

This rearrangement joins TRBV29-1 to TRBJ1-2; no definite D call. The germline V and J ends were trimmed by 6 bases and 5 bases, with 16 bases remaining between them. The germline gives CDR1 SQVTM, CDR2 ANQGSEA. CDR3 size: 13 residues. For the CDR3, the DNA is TGCAGCGTCTCCGGCGGGCAGCTTTATGGCTACACCTTC. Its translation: CSVSGGQLYGYTF.

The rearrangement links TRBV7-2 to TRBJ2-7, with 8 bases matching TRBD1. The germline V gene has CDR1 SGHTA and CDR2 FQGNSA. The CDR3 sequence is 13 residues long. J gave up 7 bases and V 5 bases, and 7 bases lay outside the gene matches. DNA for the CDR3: TGTGCCAGCAGCACGGACAGGGCGGAAGAGCAGTACTTC. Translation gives CASSTDRAEEQYF.

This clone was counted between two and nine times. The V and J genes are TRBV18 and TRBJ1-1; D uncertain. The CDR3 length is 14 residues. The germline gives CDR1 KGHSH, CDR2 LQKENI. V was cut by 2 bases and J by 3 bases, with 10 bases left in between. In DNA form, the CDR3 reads TGTGCCAGCTCACCAAGGGTTTTCGACACTGAAGCTTTCTTT. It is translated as CASSPRVFDTEAFF.

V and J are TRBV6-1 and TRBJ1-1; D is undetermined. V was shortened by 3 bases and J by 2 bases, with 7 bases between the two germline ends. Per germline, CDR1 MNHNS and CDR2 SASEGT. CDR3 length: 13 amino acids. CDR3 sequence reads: CASSDGSNTEAFF. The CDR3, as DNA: TGTGCCAGCAGTGATGGGAGTAACACTGAAGCTTTCTTT.

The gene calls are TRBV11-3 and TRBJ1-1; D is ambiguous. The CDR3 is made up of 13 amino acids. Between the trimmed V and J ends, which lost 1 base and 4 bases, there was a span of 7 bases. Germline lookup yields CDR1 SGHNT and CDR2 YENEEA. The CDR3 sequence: CASSLGSLTEAFF. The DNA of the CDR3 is TGTGCCAGCAGCTTAGGCAGTCTCACTGAAGCTTTCTTT.

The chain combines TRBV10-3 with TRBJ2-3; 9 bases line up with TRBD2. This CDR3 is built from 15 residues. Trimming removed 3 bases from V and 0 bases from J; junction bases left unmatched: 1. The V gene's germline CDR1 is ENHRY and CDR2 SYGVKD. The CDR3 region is CAISDLAGSTDTQYF. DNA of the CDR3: TGTGCCATCAGTGACCTAGCGGGAAGCACAGATACGCAGTATTTT.

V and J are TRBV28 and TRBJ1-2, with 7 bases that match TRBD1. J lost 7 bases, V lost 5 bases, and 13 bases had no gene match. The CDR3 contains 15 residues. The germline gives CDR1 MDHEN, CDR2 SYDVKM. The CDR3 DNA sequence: TGTGCCAGCAGTCAGCCTGTGGGACAGAGAGCTGGCTACACCTTC. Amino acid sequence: CASSQPVGQRAGYTF.

The CDR3 bases are TGTGCCAGCAGCTTCGGGGTCGGGAGATACGAGCAGTACTTC. It yields the protein CASSFGVGRYEQYF. The chain couples TRBV7-2 to TRBJ2-7; weak D call: TRBD2 (6 bases). V was cut by 3 bases and J by 4 bases, with 13 bases left in between. Germline V CDR1 and CDR2: SGHTA, FQGNSA. CDR3 size: 14 residues.

CDR3 amino acids: CASKKRESSTDTQYF. As DNA, the CDR3 is TGTGCCAGCAAAAAGCGGGAGAGCAGCACAGATACGCAGTATTTT. The J gene is TRBJ2-3, the V gene TRBV6-4; TRBD2 matches at 8 bases. V was pared by 7 bases and J by 0 bases, with 6 bases of the junction left unmatched. Germline-derived CDR1 and CDR2 are MRHNA and SNTAGT. The CDR3 is 15 residues long.

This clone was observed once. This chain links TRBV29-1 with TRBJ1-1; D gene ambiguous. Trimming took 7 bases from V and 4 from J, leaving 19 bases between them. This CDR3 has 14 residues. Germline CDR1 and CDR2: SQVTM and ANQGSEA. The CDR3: CSATLFGRTTEAFF. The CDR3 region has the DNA TGCAGCGCGACCCTCTTTGGGCGGACCACTGAAGCTTTCTTT.

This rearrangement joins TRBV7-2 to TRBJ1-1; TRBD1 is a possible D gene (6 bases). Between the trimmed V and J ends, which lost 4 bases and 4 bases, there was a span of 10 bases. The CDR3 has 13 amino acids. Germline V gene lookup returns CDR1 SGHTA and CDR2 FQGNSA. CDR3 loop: CASSSGQITEAFF. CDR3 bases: TGTGCCAGCAGCTCAGGACAGATCACTGAAGCTTTCTTT.

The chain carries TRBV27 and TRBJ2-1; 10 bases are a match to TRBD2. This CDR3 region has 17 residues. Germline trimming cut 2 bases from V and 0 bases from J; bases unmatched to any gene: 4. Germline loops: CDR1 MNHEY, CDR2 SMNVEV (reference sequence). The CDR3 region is CASSLRASGGSYNEQFF. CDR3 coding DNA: TGTGCCAGCAGTTTACGGGCTAGCGGGGGCTCCTACAATGAGCAGTTCTTC.

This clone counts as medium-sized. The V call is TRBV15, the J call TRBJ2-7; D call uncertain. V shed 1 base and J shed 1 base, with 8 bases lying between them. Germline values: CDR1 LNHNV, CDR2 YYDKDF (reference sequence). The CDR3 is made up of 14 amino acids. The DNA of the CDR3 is TGTGCCACCAGCAGAGTCGGTGGTTCCTACGAGCAGTACTTC. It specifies CATSRVGGSYEQYF. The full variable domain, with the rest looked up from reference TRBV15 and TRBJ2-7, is DAMVIQNPRYQVTQFGKPVTLSCSQTLNHNVMYWYQQKSSQAPKLLFHYYDKDFNNEADTPDNFQSRRPNTSFCFLDIRSPGLGDTAMYLCATSRVGGSYEQYFGPGTRLTVT.

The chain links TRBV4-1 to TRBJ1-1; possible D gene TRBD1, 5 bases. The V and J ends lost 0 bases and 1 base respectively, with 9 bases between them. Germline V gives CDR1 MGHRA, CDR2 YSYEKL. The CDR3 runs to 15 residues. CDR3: CASSQDPGRNTEAFF. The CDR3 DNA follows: TGCGCCAGCAGCCAAGATCCAGGGAGGAACACTGAAGCTTTCTTT.

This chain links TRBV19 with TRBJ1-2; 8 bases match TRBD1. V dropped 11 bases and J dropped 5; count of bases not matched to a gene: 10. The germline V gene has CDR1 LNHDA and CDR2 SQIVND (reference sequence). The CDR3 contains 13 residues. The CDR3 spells CAVKPRTGYGYTF. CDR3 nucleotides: TGTGCCGTCAAGCCTAGGACAGGGTATGGCTACACCTTC.

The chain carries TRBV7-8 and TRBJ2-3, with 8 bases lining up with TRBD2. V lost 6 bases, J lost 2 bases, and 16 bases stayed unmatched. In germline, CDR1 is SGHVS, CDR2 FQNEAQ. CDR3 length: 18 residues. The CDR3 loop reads CASRSGGRRAGSTDTQYF. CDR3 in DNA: TGTGCCAGCAGGTCAGGCGGGAGGCGAGCGGGATCCACAGATACGCAGTATTTT.

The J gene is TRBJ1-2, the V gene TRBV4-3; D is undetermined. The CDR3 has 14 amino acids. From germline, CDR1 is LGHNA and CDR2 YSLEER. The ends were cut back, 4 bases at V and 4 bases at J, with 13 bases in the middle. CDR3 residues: CASSRRETGYGYTF. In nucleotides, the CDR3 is TGCGCCAGCAGCCGGAGGGAGACGGGCTATGGCTACACCTTC.

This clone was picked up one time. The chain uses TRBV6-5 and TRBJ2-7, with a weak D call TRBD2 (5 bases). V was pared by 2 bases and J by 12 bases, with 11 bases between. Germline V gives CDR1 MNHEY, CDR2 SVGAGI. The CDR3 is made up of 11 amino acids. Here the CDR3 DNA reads TGTGCCAGCAGTTACAACCGGGGATGGTACTTC. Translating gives CASSYNRGWYF.